The clone carrying this TCR beta chain has just a few counts. Its antigen is not known. Every isolated RNA sample was fully reverse transcribed, so sequencing captured expressed TCRB transcripts. Clones were sequenced by immunoSEQ multiplex PCR, and TCRdb holds only the in-frame ones, with some missing. The sample holds roughly 350,000 clones; about 10% are singletons and the top ten take roughly 0.54%. Sorting that relied on CD45RO/CCR7/CD25/CD127/CD95/CD27 yielded CD4+ naive, central memory, regulatory and stem cell-like memory cells. Germline V gene lookup returns CDR1 KGHSH and CDR2 LQKENI. Trimming at V came to 2 bases and at J to 9 bases, leaving 12 bases not matched to a gene. The CDR3 has 16 residues. The sample originates from a study of beta chain features in type 1 diabetes. Study observations and caveats: PCR might show a preference for shorter templates, equally across patients and controls. Type 1 diabetes patients showed fewer insertions and more deletions at VDJ junctions. Within patients, naive, central memory and Treg TCRB repertoires seemed more similar than within healthy donors. Moderately but significantly shorter TCRB CDR3s were found in Type 1 diabetes patients in all four CD4+ subsets.

The sequence was collected from a man younger than 45 with type 1 diabetes. The sequencing input was central memory CD4+ T cells from blood. V usage is TRBV18 and J usage is TRBJ2-1, with 8 bases that match TRBD2. The CDR3 loop reads CASSPNPAGVSIEQFF. CDR3 DNA sequence: TGTGCCAGCTCACCAAACCCAGCGGGAGTGTCTATTGAGCAGTTCTTC.